This T cell receptor beta chain appears in the sequencing data of a study of control samples from healthy donors and cancer patients. V was clipped by 0 bases and J by 7 bases, with 7 bases between them. CDR1 LNHNV and CDR2 YYDKDF come from the germline V gene (reference sequence). The CDR3 runs 12 residues. Sequenced by immunoSEQ multiplex PCR; TCRdb stores in-frame clones only, minus some. The sample includes just over 150,000 clones, around nine tenths of them seen just once. This sequence joins TRBV15 and TRBJ2-7; D not certain. This TCR was recovered from a man aged 30 to 39 in good health. Sequencing used blood. CDR3: CATSRDYAEQYF. As DNA, the CDR3 is TGTGCCACCAGCAGAGATTACGCAGAGCAGTACTTC.